Listed below are T cell receptor beta chains from one sample, sequenced in a study of T-cell reconstitution after alpha-beta-depleted transplantation in children. One entry per CDR3 protein results from TCRdb running MiXCR on the PCR reads. Found here are 550,000 to 600,000 distinct CDR3 sequences, under 25% of them singletons; the top ten hold approximately 14%. This specimen was PBMCs, mostly from graft donor cells, taken 360 days after TCRalphabeta/CD19-depleted stem cell transplant. The source is a boy under two years old who had a stem cell transplant for acute myeloid leukemia, so the T cells may come from the graft donor. CDR3s include the opening cysteine and the closing phenylalanine or tryptophan. A D gene is named only where the DNA matches it firmly. Expanded clones get a size class; other rows say once, few or many, or leave the size out.

>TRBV20-1|few|TRBD2|TRBJ2-1|12
CSAPTSGGSQFF
TGCAGTGCCCCGACTAGCGGGGGCTCCCAGTTCTTC
>TRBV27|few|TRBD2|TRBJ2-5|15
CASSWGLAGVETQYF
TGTGCCAGCAGTTGGGGACTAGCGGGGGTGGAGACCCAGTACTTC
>TRBV6-1|many|-|TRBJ1-4|14
CASSGPGVGEKLFF
TGTGCCAGCAGTGGACCGGGGGTCGGTGAAAAACTGTTTTTT
>TRBV20-1|-|-|TRBJ2-3|14
CSARIRASSHTQYF
TGCAGTGCTAGAATCAGGGCATCATCTCATACGCAGTATTTT
>TRBV7-9|-|-|TRBJ2-7|15
CASSLRDILGHEQYF
TGTGCCAGCAGCTTACGGGACATCCTAGGCCACGAGCAGTACTTC
>TRBV27|-|TRBD1|TRBJ1-2|14
CASSFGTGHYGYTF
TGTGCCAGCAGTTTCGGGACAGGGCACTATGGCTACACCTTC
>TRBV2|few|-|TRBJ2-5|16
CASSEARRVGGETQYF
TGTGCCAGCAGTGAAGCGCGCAGGGTAGGGGGGGAGACCCAGTACTTC
>TRBV20-1|few|-|TRBJ2-3|15
CSAPDSGLGTDTQYF
TGCAGTGCTCCGGACAGTGGCCTGGGGACAGATACGCAGTATTTT
>TRBV10-3|-|TRBD1|TRBJ2-7|14
CAISMDRGYYEQYF
TGTGCCATCAGTATGGACAGGGGGTACTACGAGCAGTACTTC
>TRBV29-1|many|-|TRBJ2-3|14
CSVILGSRTDTQYF
TGCAGCGTGATTCTCGGTAGCCGCACAGATACGCAGTATTTT
>TRBV24-1|-|-|TRBJ2-1|14
CATSAATGAREQFF
TGTGCCACCAGTGCCGCCACGGGGGCGCGGGAGCAGTTCTTC
>TRBV29-1|few|-|TRBJ2-1|11
CSVVEVNEQFF
TGCAGCGTTGTTGAAGTGAATGAGCAGTTCTTC
>TRBV4-3|many|-|TRBJ2-1|15
CASSPKDKNYNEQFF
TGCGCCAGCAGCCCTAAAGACAAAAACTACAATGAGCAGTTCTTC
>TRBV5-6|-|-|TRBJ1-1|14
CASSLDSGASEAFF
TGTGCCAGCAGCTTGGACTCAGGGGCCTCAGAAGCTTTCTTT
>TRBV25-1|once|-|TRBJ1-5|14
CASSESEGNQPQHF
TGTGCCAGCAGTGAATCGGAGGGCAATCAGCCCCAGCATTTT
>TRBV24-1|many|TRBD1|TRBJ2-5|16
CATSDPGQGVGETQYF
TGTGCCACCAGTGACCCCGGACAGGGGGTTGGGGAGACCCAGTACTTC
>TRBV5-6|many|-|TRBJ2-1|15
CASKDRGLALNEQFF
TGTGCCAGCAAGGACAGGGGACTAGCGTTGAATGAGCAGTTCTTC
>TRBV6-5|-|-|TRBJ1-2|14
CASSYSTEGIGYTF
TGTGCCAGCAGTTACTCGACGGAAGGGATAGGCTACACCTTC
>TRBV10-2|many|TRBD2|TRBJ2-5|18
CASSGAGTSGGAEETQYF
TGCGCCAGCAGTGGAGCCGGGACTAGCGGGGGGGCCGAGGAGACCCAGTACTTC
>TRBV6-5|few|TRBD1|TRBJ1-4|12
CASSWDREKLFF
TGTGCCAGCAGTTGGGACAGAGAAAAACTGTTTTTT
>TRBV25-1|-|-|TRBJ1-1|13
CASSEANRDEAFF
TGTGCCAGCAGTGAAGCTAACAGGGATGAAGCTTTCTTT
>TRBV7-2|many|TRBD2|TRBJ2-4|17
CASSLVFLAEGKNIQYF
TGTGCCAGCAGCTTAGTTTTCCTAGCGGAGGGCAAAAACATTCAGTACTTC